The 26 T cell receptor beta chains below all came from one sample that was sequenced in a study of T-cell memory formation after mild COVID-19. TCRdb fed the 5' RACE reads into MiXCR, producing one record per CDR3 protein. The sample has a few hundred thousand distinct CDR3 sequences; about 15% are singletons. Source material: PBMCs or a T cell subset sorted from them (not recorded which). These receptors were taken from a man aged 18 to 35 who had mild COVID-19 (a few samples of this study predate the infection). Cell type and time point are not known.

The V gene is TRBV5-5, the J gene TRBJ2-7, with D perhaps matching TRBD2 (6 bases). V lost 6 bases and J lost 3, with 19 bases in between. The CDR3 length is 15 residues. The germline CDR1 and CDR2 sequences are SGHKS and YYEKEE (reference sequence). The CDR3 DNA reads as TGTGCCAGCACCCCGGGAGACAGCCCTTTCTACGAGCAGTACTTC. Its protein product is CASTPGDSPFYEQYF.

This clonotype has only a few counts. The gene calls are TRBV9 and TRBJ1-2, with D possibly being TRBD1 (5 bases). Germline CDR1 is SGDLS and CDR2 is YYNGEE. This CDR3 has 15 residues. Trimming left V 2 bases short and J 2 bases short, with 13 bases between. CDR3 sequence (DNA): TGTGCCAGCAGCGTCGGGACGGGGGTCAACTATGGCTACACCTTC. Translated, it gives CASSVGTGVNYGYTF. Full variable domain (rest looked up from reference TRBV9 and TRBJ1-2): DSGVTQTPKHLITATGQRVTLRCSPRSGDLSVYWYQQSLDQGLQFLIQYYNGEERAKGNILERFSAQQFPDLHSELNLSSLELGDSALYFCASSVGTGVNYGYTFGSGTRLTVV.

The sample holds a few counts of this clonotype. The rearrangement joins TRBV7-2 to TRBJ1-3; unclear D gene. Trimming stripped 1 base from V and 0 bases from J, with 4 bases between. From germline, CDR1 is SGHTA and CDR2 FQGNSA. The CDR3 contains 14 residues. The DNA of the CDR3 is TGTGCCAGCAGCTTAGAACACTCTGGAAACACCATATATTTT. This translates into CASSLEHSGNTIYF.

The gene calls are TRBV24-1 and TRBJ2-3; no clear D gene. CDR1 is KGHDR, CDR2 SFDVKD, per germline. CDR3 length equals 13 residues. Trimming removed 4 bases from V and 0 bases from J, with 4 bases in between. CDR3 DNA: TGTGCCACCAGTGAGACTAGCACAGATACGCAGTATTTT. Translating it yields CATSETSTDTQYF.

This clonotype was seen a handful of times. Here the CDR3 reads CAWSVLDTQYF. The CDR3 coding sequence is TGTGCCTGGAGTGTACTTGATACGCAGTATTTT. The chain combines TRBV30 with TRBJ2-3; D ambiguous. The V end lost 0 bases, the J end lost 6 bases, and 4 bases lay between the germline ends. Germline CDR1 reads GTSNPN; CDR2 reads SVGIG (reference sequence). The CDR3 consists of 11 residues.

This clonotype was observed a handful of times. This chain uses TRBV24-1 with TRBJ1-4, with TRBD1 as a possible D gene (5 bases). Germline V gene sequence: CDR1 KGHDR, CDR2 SFDVKD. V lost 2 bases to trimming and J lost 7 bases, with 13 bases between them. The CDR3 has 15 amino acids. CDR3 nucleotide sequence: TGTGCCACCAGTGATTCCGCAGGGCTGGTTGAAAAACTGTTTTTT. Protein sequence: CATSDSAGLVEKLFF.

The chain couples TRBV4-1 to TRBJ2-1; 7 nucleotides agree with TRBD1. V shed 6 bases, J shed 9 bases, and the junction held 8 bases outside the gene matches. Germline V gene data show CDR1 as MGHRA and CDR2 as YSYEKL. CDR3 length: 13 residues. CDR3 amino acids: CASRGRTGPEQFF. The CDR3 DNA sequence: TGCGCCAGCAGGGGGCGGACAGGCCCTGAGCAGTTCTTC.

The chain uses TRBV7-9 and TRBJ2-7, with D possibly being TRBD1 (6 bases). Germline CDR1 SEHNR, CDR2 FQNEAQ (reference sequence). This CDR3 comprises 16 residues. V was trimmed by 7 bases and J by 0 bases, leaving 19 bases between them. The CDR3, as DNA: TGTGCCAGCACCAAGTCTTTCGGGACAAACTCCTACGAGCAGTACTTC. Its translation is CASTKSFGTNSYEQYF.

DNA of the CDR3: TGTGCCAGCAGAGCCGGGACGGTTAATGAAAAACTGTTTTTT. As protein: CASRAGTVNEKLFF. V is TRBV5-6 and J is TRBJ1-4, with D possibly being TRBD1 (5 bases). There are 14 residues in the CDR3. The V end lost 5 bases, the J end lost 4 bases, and 12 bases lay between the germline ends. Looked up from germline, CDR1 is SGHDT and CDR2 is YYEEEE.

V gene TRBV7-8 combines with J gene TRBJ2-1; 16 nucleotides line up with TRBD2. CDR1 is SGHVS, CDR2 FQNEAQ, per germline. CDR3 length: 15 residues. The J segment lost 12 bases and the V segment lost 5 bases, leaving 7 bases of the junction unmatched. CDR3 DNA: TGTGCCAGCAGCCCGGGGACTAGCGGGGGGGTAGGGCAGTTCTTC. Protein: CASSPGTSGGVGQFF.

The table lists this clonotype with a few counts. The junction does not match germline at one end; this may be a read error. The genes are TRBV7-2 and TRBJ2-3; D is possibly TRBD1 or TRBD2 (5 bases each). Germline-derived CDR1 and CDR2 are SGHTA and FQGNSA. The CDR3 totals 15 residues. In nucleotides, the CDR3 is TGTGCCAGCAACTTAAAGGGATGGGGGACAGATACGCAGTATTTT. Translating it yields CASNLKGWGTDTQYF.

The chain carries TRBV7-2 and TRBJ2-2; TRBD2 matches 7 bases. There are 15 residues in the CDR3. The J segment lost 7 bases and the V segment lost 1 base, leaving 6 bases of the junction unmatched. CDR1 and CDR2 (germline): SGHTA, FQGNSA. CDR3 region: CASSLGRLAGGELFF. The CDR3 coding sequence is TGTGCCAGCAGCTTAGGCAGACTAGCCGGCGGGGAGCTGTTTTTT.

At least ten counts were recorded for this clonotype. CDR3 amino acids: CASSLLSPYNEQFF. Written as DNA, the CDR3 is TGTGCCAGCAGCTTACTAAGTCCCTACAATGAGCAGTTCTTC. V and J are TRBV7-2 and TRBJ2-1, with D hard to call. The CDR3 spans 14 residues. Germline CDR1 SGHTA, CDR2 FQGNSA. V was cut by 2 bases and J by 2 bases, with 7 bases left in between.

This chain connects TRBV27 to TRBJ1-1; a weak D match, TRBD1 (5 bases). Germline V gives CDR1 MNHEY, CDR2 SMNVEV (reference sequence). The germline V and J ends were trimmed by 9 bases and 0 bases, with 11 bases remaining between them. This CDR3 comprises 13 residues. The CDR3 protein is CASARGVNTEAFF. As DNA, the CDR3 is TGTGCCAGTGCACGGGGGGTGAACACTGAAGCTTTCTTT.

The chain recombines TRBV7-2 with TRBJ2-3; tentatively, D is TRBD1 (6 bases). The CDR3 has 12 amino acids. Germline V gene lookup returns CDR1 SGHTA and CDR2 FQGNSA. V gave up 4 bases and J gave up 4 bases, with 6 bases separating them. The CDR3 DNA sequence: TGTGCCAGCAGCTACAGGGCAGATACGCAGTATTTT. This codes for CASSYRADTQYF.

V gene TRBV9 combines with J gene TRBJ1-3; D unclear. This CDR3 comprises 15 residues. Germline lookup yields CDR1 SGDLS and CDR2 YYNGEE. Deletions cut 0 bases from V and 4 bases from J, with 11 bases between. The CDR3 coding sequence is TGTGCCAGCAGCGTAGGCCCTGGAGGCGGAAACACCATATATTTT. Translating gives CASSVGPGGGNTIYF.

This clonotype has at least ten counts. The V and J genes are TRBV12-3 or TRBV12-4 and TRBJ2-1; 7 nucleotides align to TRBD1. The junction had 8 bases not matched to a gene; V was cut back by 7 bases and J by 8 bases. This CDR3 is 13 amino acids long. DNA of the CDR3: TGTGCCAGCACCTCAAGACAGGGCGATGAGCAGTTCTTC. Translation: CASTSRQGDEQFF.

The rearrangement links TRBV6-6 to TRBJ2-3; D is perhaps TRBD2 (6 bases). CDR3 length: 13 amino acids. Deletions cut 7 bases from V and 4 bases from J, with 12 bases between. Per germline, CDR1 MNHNY and CDR2 SVGAGI (reference sequence). The CDR3 reads CASTHGGADTQYF. In DNA, the CDR3 is TGTGCCAGCACCCATGGAGGGGCAGATACGCAGTATTTT.

V gene TRBV20-1 combines with J gene TRBJ1-6; a weak D match, TRBD1 (5 bases). The V gene lost 3 bases and the J gene lost 8 bases, with 17 bases spanning the gap. CDR3 length equals 15 residues. Per germline, CDR1 DFQATT and CDR2 SNEGSKA (reference sequence). The CDR3 protein is CSARGGTYSDSPLHF. CDR3 coding DNA: TGCAGTGCTAGGGGGGGTACGTATTCGGATTCACCCCTCCACTTT.

This clonotype was counted at least ten times. The rearrangement links TRBV9 to TRBJ2-2; D ambiguous. V was shortened by 3 bases and J by 1 base, with 4 bases between the two germline ends. The CDR3 is 13 residues long. CDR1 SGDLS and CDR2 YYNGEE come from the germline V gene. The CDR3 loop reads CASSDVNTGELFF. CDR3 nucleotide sequence: TGTGCCAGCAGCGATGTGAACACCGGGGAGCTGTTTTTT.

This clonotype was seen many times. CDR3 coding DNA: TGTGCCAGCAGTTTAAGGGTCACTGAAGCTTTCTTT. It codes for CASSLRVTEAFF. This sequence joins TRBV12-3 or TRBV12-4 and TRBJ1-1; D gene unclear. This CDR3 region has 12 residues. V dropped 2 bases and J dropped 4 bases, with 5 bases sitting between them.

This clonotype was picked up a small number of times. The genes are TRBV12-3 or TRBV12-4 and TRBJ1-1, with TRBD1 as a possible D gene (6 bases). With 5 bases removed from V and 5 bases from J, the gap between germline ends came to 15 bases. The CDR3 runs to 14 residues. As DNA, the CDR3 is TGTGCCAGCAGTCCCCGGGGGGGGCAGACTGAAGCTTTCTTT. Protein: CASSPRGGQTEAFF.

This clonotype has just a few counts. The chain has TRBV7-9 and TRBJ2-7, with no clear D. The germline V and J ends were trimmed by 6 bases and 4 bases, with 10 bases remaining between them. The CDR3 length is 12 residues. The V gene's germline CDR1 is SEHNR and CDR2 FQNEAQ (reference sequence). CDR3 DNA: TGTGCCAGCAGTGGGGTAGAGTACGAGCAGTACGTC. It codes for CASSGVEYEQYV.

The J gene is TRBJ2-2, the V gene TRBV3-1; D gene unclear. The V gene's germline CDR1 is LGHDT and CDR2 YNNKEL (reference sequence). CDR3 size: 14 residues. V was pared by 3 bases and J by 6 bases, with 11 bases between. CDR3 bases: TGTGCCAGCAGCCAGCGAAGGACGTCCGGGGAGCTGTTTTTT. Protein product: CASSQRRTSGELFF.

This clonotype showed up just a few times. This CDR3 is CASSLVGMNTEAFF. The DNA for the CDR3 is TGTGCCAGCAGCTTAGTTGGTATGAACACTGAAGCTTTCTTT. The rearrangement links TRBV7-2 to TRBJ1-1; D call uncertain. CDR3 length: 14 residues. V shed 1 base and J shed 0 bases, with 6 bases lying between them. CDR1 SGHTA and CDR2 FQGNSA come from the germline V gene.

The chain employs TRBV6-2 or TRBV6-3 and TRBJ2-7; TRBD1 aligns across 9 bases. The CDR3 has 18 amino acids. J was trimmed by 7 bases and V by 7 bases; bases with no gene match: 23. Germline V gives CDR1 MNHEY, CDR2 SVGEGT. CDR3 region: CASTAGEKVPGQGKEQYV. The CDR3 DNA follows: TGTGCCAGCACCGCCGGCGAGAAGGTACCGGGACAGGGAAAAGAGCAGTACGTC.